The entry below gives a single T cell receptor beta chain sequence along with its context. Profiled with immunoSEQ multiplex PCR; TCRdb holds only in-frame clones, not every one. The sample consists of some 79,000 clones, over 80% of them appearing once. The length of the CDR3 is 14 residues. Germline trimming cut 6 bases from V and 4 bases from J; bases unmatched to any gene: 6. Germline CDR1 reads SNHLY; CDR2 reads FYNNEI. These data come from a study of T cell changes during pregnancy in multiple sclerosis. This TCR came from a female donor with multiple sclerosis, enrolled in a pregnancy study. Sequenced here: CD4+ T cells from peripheral blood mononuclear cells, sampled in the second trimester of pregnancy. The chain uses TRBV2 and TRBJ1-2, with 9 bases aligning to TRBD1. CDR3 region: CASRGDRASYGYTF. CDR3 in DNA: TGTGCCAGCAGGGGGGACAGGGCTTCCTATGGCTACACCTTC.